The clone carrying this TCR beta chain occurred many times. The antigen is undetermined. The read terminates 3 residues before the CDR3 end, so the remaining end is supplied by the germline J gene. This sample stems from a study of T cell clonality in common variable immunodeficiency. Findings and limits, study-wide: Shared TCRbeta clones were fewer between CVID subjects than controls.

The CDR3 sequence is 13 residues long. Deletions cut 6 bases from V and 1 base from J, with 10 bases between. Germline loops: CDR1 DFQATT, CDR2 SNEGSKA (reference sequence). Sequencing input was equivalent genomic DNA from CVID and controls. Repertoires were generated with immunoSEQ multiplex PCR, while TCRdb's copy carries only in-frame clones and drops some. This record lists some 42,000 clones, none seen once only, and the top ten clones contain over 1.1%. This receptor was identified in a person aged 18-70 years in good health. The chain uses TRBV20-1 and TRBJ2-1, with D unresolved. What was sequenced was peripheral blood mononuclear cells. CDR3 DNA, as far as it was read: TGCAGTGCAGAGAACAGATCCTACAATGAG. Residues: CSAENRSYNE. The CDR3 in full is CSAENRSYNEQFF.